Detailed here is one TCR beta chain. The data were taken from a study of cytomegalovirus exposure and HLA in healthy donors. Primers included in the PCR were 60 Vbeta and 13 Jbeta primers. Here immunoSEQ multiplex PCR was the method, and the copy in TCRdb shows in-frame clones only, minus some. The sample has around 120,000 clones; about 73% are singletons. Trimming at V came to 4 bases and at J to 5 bases, leaving 4 bases not matched to a gene. The CDR3 has 13 residues. Germline V gene sequence: CDR1 SGHAT, CDR2 FQDESV (reference sequence). The chain couples TRBV11-1 to TRBJ1-2, with 7 positions matching TRBD1. This clonotype was sampled from a woman aged 30 to 39 in good health and CMV-seropositive. Source material: PBMCs. The DNA of the CDR3 is TGTGCCAGCAGCTCGGGACAGACGTATGGCTACACCTTC. As protein: CASSSGQTYGYTF.